The text below deals with one TCR beta chain. Its antigen is currently unknown. Germline CDR1 LNHNV, CDR2 YYDKDF (reference sequence). Trimming left V 4 bases short and J 5 bases short, with 15 bases between. The CDR3 totals 14 residues. Researchers used the Oncomine TCR Beta short-read assay to sequence DNA from cultured CD4+ T cells. One entry per CDR3 protein, called by TCRdb with MiXCR from the PCR reads. The sample lists over 7,500 distinct CDR3 sequences; around 60% were seen once. The sample is drawn from a study of vaccination and CD4 T cells after COVID-19. At the level of the study: Convalescent cases consisted of six males and four females, of whom two were Hispanic.

Treatment defined: approximately nine-day PBMC culture with coronavirus spike peptide pools or control peptides (ViraFEST assay). This receptor was obtained from a human donor who had recovered from COVID-19. The chain employs TRBV15 and TRBJ2-7, with D tentatively TRBD1 (6 bases). What was sequenced was CD4+ T cells from blood, cultured in vitro. In DNA form, the CDR3 reads TGTGCCACCAGCAACCCGAGGGGGAGCAACGAGCAGTACTTC. This codes for CATSNPRGSNEQYF.